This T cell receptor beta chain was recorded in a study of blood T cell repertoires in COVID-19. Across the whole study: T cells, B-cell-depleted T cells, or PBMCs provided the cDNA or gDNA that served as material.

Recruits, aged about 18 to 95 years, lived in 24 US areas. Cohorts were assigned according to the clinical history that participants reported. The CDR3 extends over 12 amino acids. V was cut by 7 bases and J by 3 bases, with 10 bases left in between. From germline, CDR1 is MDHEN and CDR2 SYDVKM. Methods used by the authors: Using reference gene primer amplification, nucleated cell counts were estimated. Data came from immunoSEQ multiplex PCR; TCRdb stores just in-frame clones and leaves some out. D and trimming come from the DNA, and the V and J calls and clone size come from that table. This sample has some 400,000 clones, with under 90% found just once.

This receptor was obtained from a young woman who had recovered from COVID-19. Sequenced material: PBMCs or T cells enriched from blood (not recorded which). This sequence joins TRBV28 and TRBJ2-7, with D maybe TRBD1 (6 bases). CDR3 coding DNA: TGTGCCAGCACCCGGGACAACTACGAGCAGTACTTC. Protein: CASTRDNYEQYF.